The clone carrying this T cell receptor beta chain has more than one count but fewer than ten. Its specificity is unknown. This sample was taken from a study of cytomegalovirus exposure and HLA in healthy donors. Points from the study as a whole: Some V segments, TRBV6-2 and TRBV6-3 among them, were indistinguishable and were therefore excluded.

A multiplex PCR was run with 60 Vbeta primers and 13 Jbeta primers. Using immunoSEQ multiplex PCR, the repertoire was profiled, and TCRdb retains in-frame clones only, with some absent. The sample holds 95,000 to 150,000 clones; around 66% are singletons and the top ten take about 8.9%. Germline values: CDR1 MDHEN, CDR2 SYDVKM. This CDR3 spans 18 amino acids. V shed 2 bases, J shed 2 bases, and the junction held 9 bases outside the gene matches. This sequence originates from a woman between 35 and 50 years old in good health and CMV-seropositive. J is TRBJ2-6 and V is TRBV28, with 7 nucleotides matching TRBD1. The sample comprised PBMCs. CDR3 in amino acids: CASSLVARGYAGANVLTF. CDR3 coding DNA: TGTGCCAGCAGTTTAGTTGCCAGGGGGTATGCTGGGGCCAACGTCCTGACTTTC.